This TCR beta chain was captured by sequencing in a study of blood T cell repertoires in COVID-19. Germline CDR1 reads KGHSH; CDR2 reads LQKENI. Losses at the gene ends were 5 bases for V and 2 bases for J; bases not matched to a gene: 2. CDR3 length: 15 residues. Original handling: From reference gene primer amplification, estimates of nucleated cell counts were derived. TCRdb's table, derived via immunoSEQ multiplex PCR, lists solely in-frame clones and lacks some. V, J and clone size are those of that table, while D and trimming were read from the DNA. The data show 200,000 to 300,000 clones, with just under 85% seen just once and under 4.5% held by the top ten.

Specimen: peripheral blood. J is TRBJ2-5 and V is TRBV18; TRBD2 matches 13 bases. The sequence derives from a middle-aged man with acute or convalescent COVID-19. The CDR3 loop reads CASSEGLAGQETQYF. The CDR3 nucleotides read TGTGCCAGCTCAGAGGGACTAGCGGGGCAAGAGACCCAGTACTTC. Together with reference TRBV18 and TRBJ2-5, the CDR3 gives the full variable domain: NAGVMQNPRHLVRRRGQEARLRCSPMKGHSHVYWYRQLPEEGLKFMVYLQKENIIDESGMPKERFSAEFPKEGPSILRIQQVVRGDSAAYFCASSEGLAGQETQYFGPGTRLLVL.